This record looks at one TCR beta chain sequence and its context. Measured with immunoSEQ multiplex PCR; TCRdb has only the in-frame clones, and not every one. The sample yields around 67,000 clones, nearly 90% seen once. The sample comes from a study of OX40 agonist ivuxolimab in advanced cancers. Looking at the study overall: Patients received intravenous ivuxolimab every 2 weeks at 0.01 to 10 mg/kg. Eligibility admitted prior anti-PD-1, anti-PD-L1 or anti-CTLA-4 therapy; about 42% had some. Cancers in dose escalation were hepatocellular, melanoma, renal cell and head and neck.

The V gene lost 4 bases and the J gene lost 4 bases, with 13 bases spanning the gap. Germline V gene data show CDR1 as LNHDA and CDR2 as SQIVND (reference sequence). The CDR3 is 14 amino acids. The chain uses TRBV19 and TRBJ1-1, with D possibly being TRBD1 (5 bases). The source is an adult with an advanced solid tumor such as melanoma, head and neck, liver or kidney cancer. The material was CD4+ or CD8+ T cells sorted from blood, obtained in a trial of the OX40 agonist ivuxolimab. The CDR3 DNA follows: TGTGCCAGTAGTACAGGGATTGGGTTCACTGAAGCTTTCTTT. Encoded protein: CASSTGIGFTEAFF.